The clone carrying this T cell receptor (beta chain) came up many times. The antigen is unknown. This record belongs to a study of CD8+CD57+ T cells in acquired aplastic anemia. General observations from the study: Patients did not significantly differ from controls in CD8+ Simpson's diversity.

This CDR3 comprises 13 residues. Germline V gives CDR1 LNHDA, CDR2 SQIVND (reference sequence). Trimming took off 7 bases at V and 6 bases at J, with 15 bases between the two ends. Only patients with CD8+CD57+ cell expansion on flow cytometry were chosen for sequencing. No therapy was given to patients before blood sampling. Genomic DNA constituted the template upon which TCR beta VDJ and CDR3 profiling was performed. MiXCR was run by TCRdb on the reads, yielding one entry per CDR3 protein. The sample lists about 170,000 distinct CDR3 sequences, around half occurring once. Input material: sorted CD4+, CD8+, or CD8+CD57+ T cells (not recorded which) from PBMCs. The TCR sequence derives from a human donor with aplastic anemia. This chain connects TRBV19 to TRBJ1-2, with D perhaps TRBD1 (5 bases). CDR3 sequence: CASTPGAGDGYTF. The CDR3 DNA reads as TGTGCCAGTACCCCCGGGGCGGGAGATGGCTACACCTTC.